The 23 T cell receptor beta chains below come from one sample, sequenced in a study of T cell clonotyping in hematopoietic cell transplantation. Time point noted: recipient sample about 28 days before transplant, after cytoreduction. Measured with immunoSEQ multiplex PCR; TCRdb has only the in-frame clones, and not every one. The sample holds about 69,000 clones, roughly 95% seen once. The sample was peripheral blood mononuclear cells, taken before stem cell transplant. Receptors were obtained from a woman aged 45 to 65 with acute myeloid leukemia. Some clones in this sample may be carry-over from other donors' samples.

The rearrangement links TRBV30 to TRBJ2-3; no clear D. The ends were cut back, 5 bases at V and 1 base at J, with 7 bases in the middle. The CDR3 sequence is 12 residues long. Germline CDR1 GTSNPN, CDR2 SVGIG (reference sequence). In DNA, the CDR3 is TGTGCCTGGGGTCTGGGCACAGATACGCAGTATTTT. It translates to CAWGLGTDTQYF.

This clone was counted only a few times. The junction departs from germline at one end; a sequencing error may be responsible. The rearrangement uses TRBV7-7 and TRBJ1-4; 7 positions agree with TRBD1. The length of the CDR3 is 14 residues. Per germline, CDR1 SSHAT and CDR2 FNYEAQ (reference sequence). The CDR3 region is CASSLGGGDEKLFF. The CDR3 DNA sequence: TGTGCTAGCAGCTTAGGGGGCGGCGATGAAAAACTGTTTTTT.

This chain connects TRBV29-1 to TRBJ1-1, with D possibly being TRBD1 (5 bases). Per germline, CDR1 SQVTM and CDR2 ANQGSEA. Trimming removed 6 bases at V and 4 bases at J, with 18 bases between. CDR3 size: 14 residues. For the CDR3, the DNA is TGCAGCGTCCTCTCGTCCGGGGGGTCCACTGAAGCTTTCTTT. This gives the protein CSVLSSGGSTEAFF.

The chain recombines TRBV6-1 with TRBJ2-3; TRBD1 matches 9 bases. CDR1 and CDR2 from the germline V gene are MNHNS and SASEGT. J lost 2 bases, V lost 6 bases, and 3 bases had no gene match. The CDR3 is 14 amino acids. As DNA, the CDR3 is TGTGCCAGCAGGACACAGGGGGCCACAGATACGCAGTATTTT. Residues: CASRTQGATDTQYF.

In DNA form, the CDR3 reads TGTGCCAGCAGCTCTCCCCTCTGGGCCGCTACCTACGAGCAGTACTTC. Protein product: CASSSPLWAATYEQYF. J is TRBJ2-7 and V is TRBV11-2, with D unresolved. The CDR3 extends over 16 amino acids. Germline CDR1 SGHAT, CDR2 FQNNGV. The ends were cut back, 4 bases at V and 2 bases at J, with 18 bases in the middle.

This clone was recorded only once. The chain carries TRBV19 and TRBJ1-3; weak D call: TRBD1 (5 bases). The length of the CDR3 is 15 residues. V dropped 7 bases and J dropped 3 bases, with 16 bases sitting between them. Germline V gene lookup returns CDR1 LNHDA and CDR2 SQIVND (reference sequence). CDR3 coding DNA: TGTGCCAGTACGGAGAGGCGGGGGATTGGAAACACCATATATTTT. This translates into CASTERRGIGNTIYF. The whole variable domain, filled in from reference TRBV19 and TRBJ1-3, reads DGGITQSPKYLFRKEGQNVTLSCEQNLNHDAMYWYRQDPGQGLRLIYYSQIVNDFQKGDIAEGYSVSREKKESFPLTVTSAQKNPTAFYLCASTERRGIGNTIYFGEGSWLTVV.

CDR3 protein: CASSFRLPNTGELFF. CDR3 DNA sequence: TGTGCCAGCAGCTTCAGACTTCCGAACACCGGGGAGCTGTTTTTT. This sequence joins TRBV5-4 and TRBJ2-2; D is undetermined. The CDR3 is 15 residues long. V lost 2 bases and J lost 0, with 8 bases in between. Per the germline V gene, CDR1 is SGHNT and CDR2 is YYREEE (reference sequence).

The V call is TRBV11-3, the J call TRBJ2-2; 8 nucleotides align to TRBD2. Germline V gives CDR1 SGHNT, CDR2 YENEEA. The J segment lost 6 bases and the V segment lost 1 base, leaving 1 base of the junction unmatched. The CDR3 runs 14 residues. CDR3 in DNA: TGTGCCAGCAGCTTAGCCGGGGGGGCCGGGGAGCTGTTTTTT. Encoded protein: CASSLAGGAGELFF.

The J gene is TRBJ2-7, the V gene TRBV6-5, with TRBD1 identical over 9 bases. V lost 4 bases to trimming and J lost 5 bases; unmatched junction nucleotides: 6. Germline values: CDR1 MNHEY, CDR2 SVGAGI. CDR3 length: 14 amino acids. The CDR3 reads CASSSGTGSNEQYF. The CDR3 DNA follows: TGTGCCAGCAGTTCCGGGACAGGGTCTAACGAGCAGTACTTC.

The chain couples TRBV5-1 to TRBJ1-1; D not certain. Trimming pared 6 bases from V and 3 bases from J, leaving 12 bases between. The CDR3 consists of 13 residues. CDR1 SGHRS and CDR2 YFSETQ come from the germline V gene. This CDR3 is CASTYKGDTEAFF. The CDR3 bases are TGCGCCAGCACTTATAAGGGTGACACTGAAGCTTTCTTT. Drawing the rest from reference TRBV5-1 and TRBJ1-1, the complete variable domain is KAGVTQTPRYLIKTRGQQVTLSCSPISGHRSVSWYQQTPGQGLQFLFEYFSETQRNKGNFPGRFSGRQFSNSRSEMNVSTLELGDSALYLCASTYKGDTEAFFGQGTRLTVV.

The genes are TRBV27 and TRBJ2-5; no definite D call. The CDR3 loop spans 12 amino acids. Germline CDR1 MNHEY, CDR2 SMNVEV (reference sequence). V lost 8 bases to trimming and J lost 5 bases, with 12 bases between them. CDR3 region: CASGWSRETQYF. The CDR3 bases are TGTGCCAGCGGTTGGAGCAGGGAGACCCAGTACTTC.

The gene calls are TRBV10-1 and TRBJ2-1; 9 nucleotides align to TRBD1. CDR3 length: 13 residues. V lost 3 bases and J lost 12; bases outside the gene matches: 6. The germline gives CDR1 WNHNN, CDR2 SYGVQD (reference sequence). The CDR3 is CASSDSGTGLQFF. CDR3 sequence (DNA): TGCGCCAGCAGTGATTCCGGGACAGGGCTGCAGTTCTTC.

The chain links TRBV6-1 to TRBJ2-5; 8 nucleotides agree with TRBD1. This CDR3 has 14 amino acids. Germline trimming cut 6 bases from V and 4 bases from J; bases unmatched to any gene: 7. The germline gives CDR1 MNHNS, CDR2 SASEGT. The CDR3 DNA is TGTGCCAGCAGAGACAGGGGTGGAGGAGAGACCCAGTACTTC. Its translation: CASRDRGGGETQYF.

This chain links TRBV2 with TRBJ1-1; D is uncertain. The germline V gene encodes CDR1 SNHLY and CDR2 FYNNEI. Trimming removed 0 bases from V and 3 bases from J, with 8 bases in between. This CDR3 region has 14 residues. In DNA form, the CDR3 reads TGTGCCAGCAGTGAAGCGCTTGGGTACACTGAAGCTTTCTTT. It is translated as CASSEALGYTEAFF.

This clone was picked up one time. The sample holds other DNA sequences that translate to the same CDR3. The chain links TRBV30 to TRBJ1-5; D is uncertain. Trimming took off 0 bases at V and 1 base at J, with 4 bases between the two ends. This CDR3 has 13 amino acids. Germline V gene data show CDR1 as GTSNPN and CDR2 as SVGIG (reference sequence). The CDR3 coding sequence is TGTGCCTGGAGTGTTGGGAGCAATCAGCCCCAGCATTTT. Protein sequence: CAWSVGSNQPQHF.

The CDR3 spells CASSTGTGRNTIYF. CDR3 sequence (DNA): TGTGCCAGCAGCACGGGGACAGGGAGGAACACCATATATTTT. The chain has TRBV9 and TRBJ1-3; 9 nucleotides agree with TRBD1. This CDR3 is built from 14 residues. With 4 bases clipped from V and 7 bases from J, the junction kept 6 bases outside the gene matches. Looked up from germline, CDR1 is SGDLS and CDR2 is YYNGEE. Full variable domain (remainder filled in from reference TRBV9 and TRBJ1-3): DSGVTQTPKHLITATGQRVTLRCSPRSGDLSVYWYQQSLDQGLQFLIQYYNGEERAKGNILERFSAQQFPDLHSELNLSSLELGDSALYFCASSTGTGRNTIYFGEGSWLTVV.

The V gene is TRBV19, the J gene TRBJ1-5; the D is unclear. Germline lookup yields CDR1 LNHDA and CDR2 SQIVND (reference sequence). V was pared by 2 bases and J by 6 bases, with 8 bases between. The CDR3 has 13 residues. The CDR3 DNA is TGTGCCAGTAGTATATCGCCACCTCAGCCCCAGCATTTT. Residues: CASSISPPQPQHF.

This chain uses TRBV2 with TRBJ2-1, with TRBD1 as a possible D gene (5 bases). Germline V gives CDR1 SNHLY, CDR2 FYNNEI. This CDR3 contains 12 residues. The V end was cut by 1 base, the J end by 12 bases, with 10 bases between. CDR3 region: CASSEGRGMQFF. CDR3 nucleotides: TGTGCCAGCAGTGAAGGTAGGGGAATGCAGTTCTTC.

The chain uses TRBV19 and TRBJ1-2; the match to TRBD1 covers 8 bases. The V and J ends lost 9 bases and 7 bases, in that order; junction bases with no gene match: 10. This CDR3 has 13 amino acids. Germline-derived CDR1 and CDR2 are LNHDA and SQIVND (reference sequence). The CDR3 spells CASRGQGGSGYTF. The CDR3 DNA follows: TGTGCCAGCCGAGGACAGGGAGGTAGTGGCTACACCTTC.

The CDR3 region is CASSRDRTDTEAFF. The CDR3 region has the DNA TGTGCCAGCAGCAGGGACAGGACAGACACTGAAGCTTTCTTT. The chain joins TRBV6-5 to TRBJ1-1, with TRBD1 matching 8 bases. Germline V gene data show CDR1 as MNHEY and CDR2 as SVGAGI. The CDR3 runs 14 residues. Losses at the gene ends were 6 bases for V and 3 bases for J; bases not matched to a gene: 6.

CDR3 loop: CASGPRGGSYEQYF. In DNA form, the CDR3 reads TGTGCTAGTGGTCCCAGGGGGGGCTCCTACGAGCAGTACTTC. The chain has TRBV12-5 and TRBJ2-7, with D perhaps assigned TRBD1 or TRBD2 (7 bases each). CDR3 length: 14 residues. Germline V gene sequence: CDR1 LGHNT, CDR2 FRNRAP. V was pared by 5 bases and J by 0 bases, with 11 bases between.

The V call is TRBV9, the J call TRBJ2-7; D call uncertain. Deletions cut 4 bases from V and 5 bases from J, with 10 bases between. This CDR3 comprises 12 residues. Germline loops: CDR1 SGDLS, CDR2 YYNGEE. CDR3: CASSPHTDEQYF. The CDR3 DNA follows: TGTGCCAGCAGCCCCCACACGGACGAGCAGTACTTC. Full variable domain (remainder filled in from reference TRBV9 and TRBJ2-7): DSGVTQTPKHLITATGQRVTLRCSPRSGDLSVYWYQQSLDQGLQFLIQYYNGEERAKGNILERFSAQQFPDLHSELNLSSLELGDSALYFCASSPHTDEQYFGPGTRLTVT.

V gene TRBV6-1 combines with J gene TRBJ2-7; 10 bases agree with TRBD2. Germline V gene data show CDR1 as MNHNS and CDR2 as SASEGT. Losses at the gene ends were 1 base for V and 6 bases for J; bases not matched to a gene: 3. The CDR3 is made up of 14 amino acids. CDR3 bases: TGTGCCAGCAGTGAAGTAGCGGGAGGTGGCGAGCAGTACTTC. Residues: CASSEVAGGGEQYF.